This paragraph reports one T cell receptor beta chain. The data were produced by immunoSEQ multiplex PCR, yet TCRdb's version contains in-frame clones alone and is incomplete. The repertoire holds about 73,000 clones, with 85% to 95% as singletons. V lost 0 bases and J lost 5, with 14 bases in between. This CDR3 is built from 15 residues. Germline assignment: CDR1 SGHNT and CDR2 YYREEE (reference sequence). This sample was included in a study of technical replicates of blood from four donors. The sample taken for sequencing was PBMCs. The sequence was obtained from a human donor in good health. Some clones in this sample may be carry-over from other donors' samples. The chain is built from TRBV5-4 and TRBJ2-5, with D unresolved. The CDR3 DNA reads as TGTGCCAGCAGCTTGGATTCACCCGTGAGGGAGACCCAGTACTTC. Translated: CASSLDSPVRETQYF.